The sequence of this T cell receptor beta chain was determined in a study of cytomegalovirus exposure and HLA in healthy donors (dated by TCRdb to about 2017). General notes on the study: In an earlier analysis of 587 of the donors, approximately 260 Gb of sequence data and 120 million or so unique TCR beta sequences from roughly 200 million T cells were reported. Approximately 310 gigabases of sequencing data and approximately 92 million unique TCR sequences made up an early release that covered about 640 HLA-typed donors. The genetic ancestry cluster associated with self-reported Caucasian donors included over 80% of the roughly 400 genotyped donors. The aim of the study was to test whether cataloging public T cell receptors could identify signatures of past pathogen exposure. The study used immunosequencing to profile the T cell repertoires of around 600 subjects and linked those repertoires to cytomegalovirus serostatus. A separate validation cohort of over a hundred different subjects was used in addition to the approximately 610-subject first cohort. The study combined high-throughput TCR immunosequencing, statistical association of individual TCRs with disease status, and machine learning to predict cytomegalovirus infection status. To study patterns of TCR occurrence, a later analysis re-analyzed previously published TCR beta repertoires from 666 donors and added high-resolution HLA genotyping. In the later analysis, no new phenotypic data were used to find candidate immune exposures; instead, reliance was placed on TCR beta sequences and their occurrence across donors. To decide whether each TCR beta V gene segment behaved as functional or pseudogenic, an earlier analysis of approximately 590 of the donors relied on high-throughput TCR beta sequencing. Donor age, sex, ethnicity and CMV serostatus were compiled together with the repertoire data. A later genetic analysis used genome-wide SNP genotypes for about 65% of the 666 donors, treating that subset as a discovery cohort. All discovery cohort repertoires had been generated using a single sequencing platform. HLA typing included class I and class II loci at four-digit resolution. The number of donors typed differed by locus, with 629-630 for A, B, C, DRB1 and DQB1, 522 for DQA1, some 570 for DPA1, and some 470 for DPB1. A handful of DR-DQ haplotypes were handled as single units for association and clustering because linkage in the cohort was strong. Among over 350 genotyped donors of the cohort, an average of around 240,000 unique TCR beta nucleotide sequences were sequenced per donor, about a sixth of them non-productive. General findings and caveats noted by the study authors: A later analysis reported that several top co-occurrence clusters appeared linked to parvovirus B19, influenza, CMV and Epstein-Barr virus. The authors suggested that the approach could potentially be generalized to other disease states and immunological phenotypes. In vitro tests confirmed that a few of the cytomegalovirus-associated TCR beta chains recognize cytomegalovirus antigens. In a later analysis, HLA-associated TCR beta chains showed more clonal expansion and lower generation probabilities than non-associated chains that were equally common. An association between a missense DCLRE1C variant and V-gene and J-gene trimming of TCR beta chains was found in a later genetic analysis and replicated in an independent cohort. The classifier was reported to diagnose cytomegalovirus status with high specificity and sensitivity in both the original and validation cohorts. A further reported finding was that TCR beta sequences accurately predicted the HLA-A and HLA-B alleles for most subjects in the first cohort. HLA typing was unavailable for some donors at each locus, so association tests used only the typed subset. A later analysis associated around 16,000 TCR beta sequences with specific HLA alleles at a false discovery rate of 0.05. An earlier analysis of approximately 590 of the donors showed that most TCR beta V segments appeared in productive rearrangements either about 90% or about 30% of the time, which broadly matched IMGT annotations. A later analysis found that most CMV-associated TCR beta chains appeared HLA-restricted, with HLA associations seemingly driven largely by CMV exposure. CMV serostatus was the only immune exposure information available for the cohort. Strong co-occurrence of HLA alleles, especially DR and DQ, made assigning TCR associations to individual alleles difficult. Correlated functional status among segregating V segments might be attributable to linkage disequilibrium, but an unknown experimental factor could not be ruled out. Only TCR beta chains were sequenced in this cohort, and the absence of alpha or paired-chain data limited detectable features. A cluster of highly shared sequence variants was judged likely to represent a technical artifact of the sequencing pipeline. Because the 87-base-pair reads could not distinguish some IMGT-functional V segments, including TRBV6-2 and TRBV6-3, those segments were excluded. The earlier analysis of 587 of the donors excluded roughly 16 rarely observed V segments, including chromosome 9 orphons, because counts were too low. A later genetic analysis reported fewer N-insertions in productive TCRs among donors in an Asian-associated ancestry cluster than the roughly 690-donor mean. In a later analysis, the rate of TCR association differed among HLA loci, with DRB1 alleles having the most associated TCRs and HLA-C alleles having the fewest. Presence/absence analyses assumed roughly uniform sequencing depth across donors, an assumption that may not hold. A total of roughly 160 TCR beta chains were listed by the study as associated with cytomegalovirus. Across donors, most TCR sequences were observed very rarely, whereas some public TCRs were present in many individuals.

Worth noting for this clone: The antigen it recognizes is unknown. Per-nucleotide qualities are absent, and no much larger clonotype sits a single base away.

The library relied on the immunoSEQ multiplex PCR assay. A mixture of 60 forward primers for TCR Vbeta segments and 13 reverse primers for TCR Jbeta segments was used in the multiplex PCR. A multiplex PCR assay on genomic DNA amplified the CDR3 region of rearranged TCR beta genes. The amplified TCR beta libraries were sequenced on the Illumina HiSeq System as 87-base-pair reads. The study's own analysis went as follows. A later analysis tallied around 87 million unique TCR beta chains across the roughly 610 repertoires, and some 10 million of those chains were shared by two or more donors. Raw reads were error-corrected and collapsed into unique sequences with a nearest-neighbor algorithm that merged closely related sequences to remove PCR and sequencing errors. V, D and J gene segments were assigned by aligning CDR3 sequences to IMGT reference sequences. For a sequence to be retained, a match of at least six nucleotides to both a V gene segment and a J gene segment was required. Rearrangements were classified as productive when the CDR3 lacked stop codons and remained in frame with V and J, and all other rearrangements were classified as non-productive. CDR3 was defined according to IMGT convention as the region running from the second conserved V-encoded cysteine to the conserved J-encoded phenylalanine. The earlier analysis of 500 to 650 of the donors excluded any sequence lacking an unambiguous match to a single V gene segment. An earlier analysis of 450 to 650 of the donors called V segments functional above 56.7% productive rearrangements and segregating when the between-donor standard deviation exceeded 5%. A statistical classification framework was developed to diagnose cytomegalovirus status using the catalog of TCR beta chain sequences. A later analysis assigned V and J genes by comparing TCR nucleotide sequences with IMGT/GENE-DB human TR gene sequences. The TCRdist pipeline was used in a later analysis to assign CDR3 sequences and most-parsimonious VDJ recombination scenarios. A later analysis defined each TCR beta chain by its CDR3 amino acid sequence plus V-gene family, and excluded reads lacking a unique V-gene family. As a way to deal with suspected cross-contamination and a sequencing artifact, a later analysis dropped 450 to 600 nucleotide sequences that were highly shared and had low generation probability. In a later analysis, a clonal expansion index for each public chain was calculated from normalized within-repertoire ranks of inferred template counts. A later analysis computed generation probabilities with a VDJ recombination model fitted to out-of-frame rearrangements, and checked the results against IGoR. Hypergeometric tests were used in a later analysis to score TCR-TCR, TCR-HLA and TCR-CMV co-occurrence, with a repertoire-size bias correction applied to the TCR pairs. In a later analysis, false discovery rates were estimated by permuting HLA or CMV assignments 20 times. In a later analysis, co-occurring TCRs were grouped using DBSCAN, with TCRdist sequence similarity added in when clustering inside HLA-allele-positive subsets. For co-occurrence clustering, repertoires with fewer than 30,000 or more than 120,000 public chains were excluded, along with four to six repertoires with anomalous nucleotide sharing. TCRdb re-hosts the immuneACCESS table, in-frame sequences only. Its copies lack some clones; in the studies checked, an unresolved V gene accounts for under half of them, and the cause for the rest is not known. From that table come the V and J calls and clone size; the DNA was used to work out D and trimming. This sample holds about 170,000 clones; less than 85% were observed only once. The top ten hold 1.5% of the sample.

CDR1 and CDR2 were assigned from the germline V gene as SGHTA and FQGNSA. The cysteine opens and the phenylalanine closes a CDR3 of 12 amino acids. Only the CDR3 portion is preserved as DNA: 36 bases, with reading frame beginning at the first base. A distance of 5 bases separates the germline ends of V and J, which lose 2 bases and 7 bases respectively. The cohort was made up of under 800 healthy bone marrow donors. All cohort members were sampled while nominally healthy, although unrecorded immune exposures were likely present. The donor tested CMV seronegative and was one of the 352 seronegative cohort members. A peripheral blood sample was collected from each donor, and TCR beta sequencing was performed on peripheral blood mononuclear cells. Genomic DNA was extracted from the blood cell samples with the Qiagen DNeasy Blood Extraction Kit.

The chain links TRBV7-2 with TRBJ1-4, with no D gene named confidently. This sequence was found in a male donor in good health and CMV-seronegative. Sequenced: PBMCs. The sequenced DNA: TGTGCCAGCAGCTTATTGAGTGAAAAACTGTTTTTT. Protein translation: CASSLLSEKLFF.